The entry that follows covers one T cell receptor beta chain sequence. As yet, its antigen is unknown. This sample stems from a study of response to subunit inactivated influenza vaccine. Regarding the study as a whole: Authors suggested seasonal influenza vaccinations each recruit few new T cells.

TCRdb called the RT-PCR reads again in MiXCR, with one record for every CDR3 protein. The sample carries about 520,000 distinct CDR3 sequences, approximately 7.2% recorded once. The V gene lost 0 bases and the J gene lost 0 bases, with 8 bases spanning the gap. The V gene's germline CDR1 is SGHNT and CDR2 YYREEE (reference sequence). The CDR3 spans 15 residues. This receptor was taken from a man aged 50 to 75 who received an inactivated influenza vaccine. Sequenced here: PBMCs from blood, sampled roughly 24 months after vaccination. V gene TRBV5-4 combines with J gene TRBJ2-3; D not resolved. Here the CDR3 DNA reads TGTGCCAGCAGCTTGGAGGGCACTAGCACAGATACGCAGTATTTT. This sequence encodes CASSLEGTSTDTQYF.